Following are 7 T cell receptor beta chains from one sample sequenced in a study of OX40 agonist ivuxolimab in advanced cancers. The table came from immunoSEQ multiplex PCR; TCRdb's copy has only in-frame clones and leaves some out. The table records some 45,000 clones, more than 75% of them present only once. The starting material was CD4+ or CD8+ T cells sorted from blood, obtained in a trial of the OX40 agonist ivuxolimab. The source is an adult with an advanced solid tumor such as melanoma, head and neck, liver or kidney cancer.

CDR3 coding DNA: TGTGCCAGTAGTATAAGGGCTATGACCGGGGAGCTGTTTTTT. It codes for CASSIRAMTGELFF. The chain carries TRBV19 and TRBJ2-2; D gene uncertain. Per germline, CDR1 LNHDA and CDR2 SQIVND (reference sequence). The ends were cut back, 2 bases at V and 5 bases at J, with 9 bases in the middle. The CDR3 is made up of 14 amino acids.

The rearrangement uses TRBV6-6 and TRBJ2-7; TRBD2 aligns across 9 bases. The CDR3 length is 13 residues. CDR1 is MNHNY, CDR2 SVGAGI, per germline (reference sequence). V dropped 7 bases and J dropped 6; count of bases not matched to a gene: 7. CDR3 sequence (DNA): TGTGCCAGCAACCTAGCGGGATCTCCCGAGCAGTACTTC. This codes for CASNLAGSPEQYF.

This chain links TRBV5-3 with TRBJ2-1; 7 bases fit TRBD1. TRBV5-3 belongs to the ORF category, with a function that is uncertain. The CDR3 runs 16 residues. With V trimmed by 4 bases and J by 4 bases, 11 bases remained unmatched. The CDR3 loop reads CARSLVGTAVYNEQFF. The CDR3 DNA is TGTGCCAGAAGCCTGGTGGGGACAGCGGTTTACAATGAGCAGTTCTTC.

This chain uses TRBV6-5 with TRBJ2-5, with a tentative D call TRBD1 (6 bases). Deletions cut 6 bases from V and 1 base from J, with 15 bases between. The CDR3 extends over 15 amino acids. Germline V gene lookup returns CDR1 MNHEY and CDR2 SVGAGI. In nucleotides, the CDR3 is TGTGCCAGCAGCCTCGCCCCCAGGGGCCAAGAGACCCAGTACTTC. Translated: CASSLAPRGQETQYF.

The rearrangement links TRBV19 to TRBJ1-6, with 7 bases matching TRBD1. The germline V gene has CDR1 LNHDA and CDR2 SQIVND (reference sequence). The CDR3 runs to 14 residues. Unmatched junction bases numbered 9, after V lost 6 bases and J lost 10 bases. In DNA form, the CDR3 reads TGTGCCAGTAGAACGACAGGGACTAACTCACCCCTCCACTTT. It encodes CASRTTGTNSPLHF.

In its sample, this clone was seen a few times. This chain uses TRBV2 with TRBJ1-6; no reliable D call. Trimming took 7 bases from V and 7 from J, leaving 11 bases between them. The germline V gene encodes CDR1 SNHLY and CDR2 FYNNEI. The CDR3 covers 13 residues. This CDR3 is CASTGSHNSPLHF. The CDR3 bases are TGTGCCAGCACTGGCTCGCACAATTCACCCCTCCACTTT.

The rearrangement uses TRBV10-1 and TRBJ2-3; 8 bases are shared with TRBD2. Germline CDR1 WNHNN, CDR2 SYGVQD (reference sequence). The J segment lost 0 bases and the V segment lost 1 base, leaving 3 bases of the junction unmatched. This CDR3 spans 16 amino acids. The CDR3 coding sequence is TGCGCCAGCAGTGAGTTCGGGGGGGGGAGCACAGATACGCAGTATTTT. This codes for CASSEFGGGSTDTQYF.